This TCR beta chain was identified during a study of vaccination effects on CD4 cells after COVID-19 (dated by TCRdb to 2021 to 2024). In terms of the full investigation: Participants received two doses of either the BNT162b2 or the mRNA-1273 mRNA SARS-CoV-2 vaccine. Pre-vaccine samples were drawn from two convalescent patients 16 days and one week before the first dose, at 142 and 148 days after COVID-19 diagnosis. In both COVID-19 convalescent patients and infection-naive vaccine recipients, the study compared SARS-CoV-2 spike-specific CD4+ TCR repertoires from before mRNA vaccination with those from after it. Altogether, some ten COVID-19 convalescent patients and several SARS-CoV-2-naive healthy vaccine recipients made up the full study. In the study, cultures from other donors were sequenced using the Oncomine TCR Beta short-read assay on an Illumina iSeq 100.

Regarding this clone: The antigen it recognizes is unknown. Nothing much larger sits one base from this clone, and base qualities are not available.

Paper-wide results and their limitations: Among convalescent patients, the spike-reactive repertoire after vaccination was made up mainly of new vaccine-induced clones that were largely distinct from the clones induced by infection. Marked clonal contraction was observed in both infection-induced and vaccine-induced clones at late post-vaccination timepoints, consistent with waning T cell responses. Only a small number of convalescent patients were included, and no early post-infection timepoints were available, which limited the study.

V is cut by 3 bases and J by 2 bases, and the space between the germline ends is 8 bases. CDR1 and CDR2 are read off the germline V gene as SGHRS and YFSETQ. The CDR3, cysteine through phenylalanine, is 13 amino acids long. Left in the record is the CDR3 DNA by itself, 39 bases read in frame from the first base. Library creation used the immunoSEQ multiplex PCR assay. DNA from the CD4+ T cells that had been cultured and isolated underwent TCR beta CDR3 sequencing. The authors' pipeline ran thus. Non-productive TCR sequences were removed, reads were trimmed to the CDR3 region, and CDR3s of at least 7 amino acids were retained. Antigen-specific clonotypes were identified using the MANAFEST web app by comparison of expansion in peptide wells against reference cultures. To be called positive, a clone needed expansion at FDR<0.05 compared with the reference and with all other wells, an odds ratio greater than 5, and a frequency greater than 0.1% in two replicate wells. Clonotypes significantly expanded in SARS-CoV-2 spike wells and in at least one common cold coronavirus spike condition were defined as cross-reactive. Using the stringdist R package, CDR3 similarity was measured by Levenshtein distance, and unrooted trees were constructed with ape in R 3.6.1. Held by TCRdb, this immuneACCESS table contains in-frame sequences only and omits some clones. Under half of the omission traces to an unresolved V gene where checked; the cause of the rest is unknown. V, J and clone size reflect that table, while D and trimming were determined from the DNA. The sample includes tens of thousands of clones, with about 81% observed a single time. The ten largest account for about two fifths of the sample.

To identify antigen-specific CD4+ T cell clonotypes by their expansion, the ViraFEST assay first stimulated PBMC with viral peptide pools and then applied TCR sequencing. After around eleven days of culture, CD4+ T cells were isolated with the EasySep CD4+ T cell isolation kit. PCR-confirmed SARS-CoV-2 infection had occurred in convalescent patients between March and December 2020, before the Alpha, Beta and Delta variants emerged in the United States. Each well held two million PBMC cultured in IMDM containing around 5% human AB serum, 8.5 to 10 IU/ml IL-2 and gentamicin, along with 8 to 10 ug/ml peptides. On days 3 and 7, half of the culture medium was replaced with fresh IL-2-containing medium. Unless noted otherwise, every peptide stimulation condition was cultured in triplicate wells. Using Ficoll-Paque Plus gradient centrifugation, PBMC were separated from whole blood and then either used fresh or cryopreserved at -140C. The QIAamp micro DNA kit was used to extract genomic DNA from the cultured CD4+ T cells.

Sequencing used CD4+ T cells from PBMCs cultured with a peptide pool, obtained before COVID-19 vaccination. The V gene is TRBV5-1 and the J gene is TRBJ2-5; D gene: possibly TRBD2, on 6 matching bases. The clonotype was recovered from a human donor who had a prior SARS-CoV-2 infection. The nucleotide sequence reads as follows: TGCGCCAGCAGCTATGGACTACAAGAGACCCAGTACTTC. Its protein reads: CASSYGLQETQYF.